This TCR beta chain was sequenced during a study of control samples from healthy donors and cancer patients. CDR3 length: 16 residues. Germline V CDR1 and CDR2: SGHDT, YYEEEE. V lost 3 bases and J 3 bases, leaving 19 bases between the germline ends. Assay: immunoSEQ multiplex PCR; the TCRdb copy retains only in-frame clones and omits some. The table lists about 140,000 clones, almost 90% of them singletons. The receptor was isolated from a man younger than 35 in good health. The chain combines TRBV5-6 with TRBJ2-7, with a tentative D call TRBD1 (6 bases). Sequenced: blood. The CDR3 nucleotides read TGTGCCAGCAGCTGGAGACGATGGGACACCGACTACGAGCAGTACTTC. As protein: CASSWRRWDTDYEQYF.